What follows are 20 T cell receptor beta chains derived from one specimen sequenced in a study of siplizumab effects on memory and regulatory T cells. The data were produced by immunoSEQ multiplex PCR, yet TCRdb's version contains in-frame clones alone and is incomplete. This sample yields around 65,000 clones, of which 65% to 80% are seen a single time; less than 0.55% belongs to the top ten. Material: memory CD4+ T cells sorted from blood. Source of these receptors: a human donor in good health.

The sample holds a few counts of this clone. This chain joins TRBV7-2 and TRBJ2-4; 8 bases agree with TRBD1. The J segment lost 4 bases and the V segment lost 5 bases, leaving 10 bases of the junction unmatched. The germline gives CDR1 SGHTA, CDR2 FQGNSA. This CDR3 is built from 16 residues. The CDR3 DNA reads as TGTGCCAGCAGCCAGAGACAGGGGAGCCAAAAAAACATTCAGTACTTC. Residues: CASSQRQGSQKNIQYF.

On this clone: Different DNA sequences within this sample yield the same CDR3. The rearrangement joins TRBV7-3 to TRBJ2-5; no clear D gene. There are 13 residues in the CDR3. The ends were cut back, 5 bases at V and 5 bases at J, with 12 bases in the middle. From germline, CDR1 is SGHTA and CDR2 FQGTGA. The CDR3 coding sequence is TGTGCCAGCAGCAGATCGCCAGTGGAGACCCAGTACTTC. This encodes CASSRSPVETQYF.

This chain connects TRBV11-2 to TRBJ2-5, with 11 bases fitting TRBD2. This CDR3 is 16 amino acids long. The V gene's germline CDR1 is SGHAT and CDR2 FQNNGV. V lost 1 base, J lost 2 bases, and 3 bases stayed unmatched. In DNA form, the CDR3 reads TGTGCCAGCAGCTTAGGCCCTAGCGGGGGGCAAGAGACCCAGTACTTC. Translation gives CASSLGPSGGQETQYF.

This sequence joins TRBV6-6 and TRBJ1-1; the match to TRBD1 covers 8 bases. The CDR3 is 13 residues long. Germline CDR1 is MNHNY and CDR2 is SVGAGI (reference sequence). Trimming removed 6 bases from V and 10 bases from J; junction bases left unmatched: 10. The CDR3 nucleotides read TGTGCCAGCAGACCCGGACAGGGCTTGGGAGCTTTCTTT. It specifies CASRPGQGLGAFF.

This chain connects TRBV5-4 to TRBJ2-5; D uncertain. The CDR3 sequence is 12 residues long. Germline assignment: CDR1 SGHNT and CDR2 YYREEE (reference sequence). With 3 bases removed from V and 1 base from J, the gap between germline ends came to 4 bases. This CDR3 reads CASSYPQETQYF. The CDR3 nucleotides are TGTGCCAGCAGCTACCCCCAAGAGACCCAGTACTTC. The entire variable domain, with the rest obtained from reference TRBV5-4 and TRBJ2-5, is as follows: ETGVTQSPTHLIKTRGQQVTLRCSSQSGHNTVSWYQQALGQGPQFIFQYYREEENGRGNFPPRFSGLQFPNYSSELNVNALELDDSALYLCASSYPQETQYFGPGTRLLVL.

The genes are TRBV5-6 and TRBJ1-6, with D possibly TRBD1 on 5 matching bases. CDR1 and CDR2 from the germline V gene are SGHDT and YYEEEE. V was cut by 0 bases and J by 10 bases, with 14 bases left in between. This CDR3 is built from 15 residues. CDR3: CASSLARAVSSPLHF. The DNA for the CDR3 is TGTGCCAGCAGCTTGGCCAGGGCTGTTAGCTCACCCCTCCACTTT.

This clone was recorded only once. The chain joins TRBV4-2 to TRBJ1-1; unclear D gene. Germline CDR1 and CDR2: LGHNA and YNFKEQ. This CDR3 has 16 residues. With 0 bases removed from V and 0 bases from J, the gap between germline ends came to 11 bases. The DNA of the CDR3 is TGTGCCAGCAGCCAAGATGTGGGGAACATGAACACTGAAGCTTTCTTT. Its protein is CASSQDVGNMNTEAFF.

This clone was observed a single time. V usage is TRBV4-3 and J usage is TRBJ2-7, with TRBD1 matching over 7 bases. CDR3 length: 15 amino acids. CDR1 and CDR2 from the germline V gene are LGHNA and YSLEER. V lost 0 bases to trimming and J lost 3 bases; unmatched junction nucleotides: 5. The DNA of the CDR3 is TGCGCCAGCAGCCAAGACGGGACAGCCAACTACGAGCAGTACTTC. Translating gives CASSQDGTANYEQYF.

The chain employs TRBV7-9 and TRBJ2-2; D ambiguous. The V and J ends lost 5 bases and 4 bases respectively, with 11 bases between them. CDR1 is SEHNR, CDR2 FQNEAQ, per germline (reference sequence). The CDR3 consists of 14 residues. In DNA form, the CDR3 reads TGTGCCAGCAGCGTCGACGGTCTCACCGGGGAGCTGTTTTTT. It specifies CASSVDGLTGELFF.

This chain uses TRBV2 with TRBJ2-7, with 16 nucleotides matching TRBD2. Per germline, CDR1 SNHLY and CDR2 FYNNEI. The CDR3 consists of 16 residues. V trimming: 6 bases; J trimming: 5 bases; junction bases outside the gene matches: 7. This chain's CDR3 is CASSQLGLAGGNEQYF. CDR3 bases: TGTGCCAGCAGCCAACTGGGACTAGCGGGGGGGAACGAGCAGTACTTC. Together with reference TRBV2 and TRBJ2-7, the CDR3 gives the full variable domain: EPEVTQTPSHQVTQMGQEVILRCVPISNHLYFYWYRQILGQKVEFLVSFYNNEISEKSEIFDDQFSVERPDGSNFTLKIRSTKLEDSAMYFCASSQLGLAGGNEQYFGPGTRLTVT.

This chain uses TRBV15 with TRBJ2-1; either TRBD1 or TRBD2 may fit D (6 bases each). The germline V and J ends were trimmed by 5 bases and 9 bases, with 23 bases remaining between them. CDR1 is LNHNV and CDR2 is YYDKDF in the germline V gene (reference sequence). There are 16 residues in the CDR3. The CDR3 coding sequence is TGTGCCACCAGCGGTCAGCTAGGGGGGCCTCGGGCTGAGCAGTTCTTC. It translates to CATSGQLGGPRAEQFF.

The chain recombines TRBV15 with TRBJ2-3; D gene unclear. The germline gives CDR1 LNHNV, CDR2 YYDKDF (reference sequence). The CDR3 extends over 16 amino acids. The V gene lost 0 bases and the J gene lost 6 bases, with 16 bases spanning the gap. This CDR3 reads CATSRDATPPEDTQYF. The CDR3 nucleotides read TGTGCCACCAGCAGAGATGCGACCCCACCTGAGGATACGCAGTATTTT.

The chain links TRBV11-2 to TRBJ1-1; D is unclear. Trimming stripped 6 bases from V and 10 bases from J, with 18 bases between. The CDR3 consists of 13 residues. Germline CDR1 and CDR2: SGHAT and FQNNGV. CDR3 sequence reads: CASRVDGRATAFF. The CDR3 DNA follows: TGTGCCAGCAGGGTGGACGGCCGGGCCACAGCTTTCTTT.

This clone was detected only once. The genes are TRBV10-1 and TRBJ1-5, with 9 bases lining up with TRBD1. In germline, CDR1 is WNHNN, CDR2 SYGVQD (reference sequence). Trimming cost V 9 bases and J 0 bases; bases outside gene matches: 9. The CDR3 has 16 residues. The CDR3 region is CASPGTGIYSNQPQHF. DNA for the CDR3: TGCGCCAGTCCCGGGACAGGGATTTATAGCAATCAGCCCCAGCATTTT.

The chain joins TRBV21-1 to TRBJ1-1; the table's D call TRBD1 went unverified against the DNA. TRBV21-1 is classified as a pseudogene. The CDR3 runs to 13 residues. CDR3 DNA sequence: TGTGCCAGCACTGGACAGGAGAACACTGAAGCTTTCTTT. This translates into CASTGQENTEAFF.

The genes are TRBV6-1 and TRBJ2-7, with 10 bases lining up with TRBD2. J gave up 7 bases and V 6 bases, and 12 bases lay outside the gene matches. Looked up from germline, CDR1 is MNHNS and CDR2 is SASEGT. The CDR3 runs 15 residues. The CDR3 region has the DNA TGTGCCAGCAGCGAACTAGCGGGGCCTTCTAGTGAGCAGTACTTC. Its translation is CASSELAGPSSEQYF.

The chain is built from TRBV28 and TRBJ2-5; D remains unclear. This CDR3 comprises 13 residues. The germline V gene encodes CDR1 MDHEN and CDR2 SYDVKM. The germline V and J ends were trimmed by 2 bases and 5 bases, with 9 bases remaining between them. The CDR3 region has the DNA TGTGCCAGCAGTTTAACTCATGGGGAGACCCAGTACTTC. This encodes CASSLTHGETQYF. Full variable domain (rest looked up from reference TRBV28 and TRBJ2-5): DVKVTQSSRYLVKRTGEKVFLECVQDMDHENMFWYRQDPGLGLRLIYFSYDVKMKEKGDIPEGYSVSREKKERFSLILESASTNQTSMYLCASSLTHGETQYFGPGTRLLVL.

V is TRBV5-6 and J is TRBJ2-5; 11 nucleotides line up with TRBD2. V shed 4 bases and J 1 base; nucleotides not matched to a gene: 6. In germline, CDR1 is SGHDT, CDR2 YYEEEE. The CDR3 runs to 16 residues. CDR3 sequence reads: CASSLRTSGSQETQYF. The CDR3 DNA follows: TGTGCCAGCAGCCTTAGGACTAGCGGGTCCCAAGAGACCCAGTACTTC.

The CDR3 DNA reads TGTGCCAGCAATACGGGAAATTTCAATCAGCCCCAGCATTTT. Its translation is CASNTGNFNQPQHF. The chain couples TRBV6-5 to TRBJ1-5; no clear D. V was trimmed by 7 bases and J by 3 bases, leaving 13 bases between them. From germline, CDR1 is MNHEY and CDR2 SVGAGI. The CDR3 consists of 14 residues.

The CDR3 sequence: CASMALAGKETQYF. The CDR3 DNA reads as TGCGCCAGCATGGCACTAGCGGGGAAAGAGACCCAGTACTTC. The chain couples TRBV10-2 to TRBJ2-5, with TRBD2 matching 10 bases. Trimming took 7 bases from V and 3 from J; bases not matched to a gene: 5. This CDR3 has 14 residues. CDR1 is WSHSY and CDR2 is SAAADI in the germline V gene.